This T cell receptor beta chain came from a study of cytomegalovirus exposure and HLA in healthy donors. Turning to the study itself: The roughly 120 validation repertoires matched the 666 first-cohort repertoires in platform, a later analysis reported. Notes on the study in general: It was 150 to 200 TCR beta chains that were listed as cytomegalovirus-associated. There were a few CMV-associated chains whose specificity for CMV antigens was confirmed in vitro. The tendency of first-cohort TCR clusters to co-occur in the 120 or so validation repertoires emerged from a later analysis.

Profiled with immunoSEQ multiplex PCR; TCRdb holds only in-frame clones, not every one. The sample holds 150,000 to 200,000 clones, more than 70% seen once. Points on this clone: Antigen specificity is unknown.

The CDR3 sequence is 15 residues long. The germline V gene has CDR1 MNHEY and CDR2 SVGAGI. V gave up 4 bases and J gave up 5 bases; unmatched junction bases: 4. V gene TRBV6-5 combines with J gene TRBJ2-2; 10 nucleotides agree with TRBD1. Sequencing was done on a sample of PBMCs. This clonotype was obtained from a woman aged 18-30 years in good health and CMV-seronegative. CDR3: CASSSGTGETGELFF. CDR3 coding DNA: TGTGCCAGCAGTTCAGGGACAGGGGAAACCGGGGAGCTGTTTTTT.